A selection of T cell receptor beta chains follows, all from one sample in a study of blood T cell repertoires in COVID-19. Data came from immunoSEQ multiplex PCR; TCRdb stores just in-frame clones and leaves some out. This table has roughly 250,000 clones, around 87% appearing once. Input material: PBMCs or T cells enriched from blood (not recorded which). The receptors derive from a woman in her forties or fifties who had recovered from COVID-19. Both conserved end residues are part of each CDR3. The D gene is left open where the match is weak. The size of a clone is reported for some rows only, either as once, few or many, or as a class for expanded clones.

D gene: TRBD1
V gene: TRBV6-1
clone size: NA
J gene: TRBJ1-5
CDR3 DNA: TGTGCCAGCAGTGACCCCAGGGGGATAGGCAATCAGCCCCAGCATTTT
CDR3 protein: CASSDPRGIGNQPQHF

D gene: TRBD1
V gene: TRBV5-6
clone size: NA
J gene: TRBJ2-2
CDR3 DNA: TGTGCCAGCAGCCTAGACAGGGGGCGTGTTGGCGGGGAGCTGTTTTTT
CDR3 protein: CASSLDRGRVGGELFF

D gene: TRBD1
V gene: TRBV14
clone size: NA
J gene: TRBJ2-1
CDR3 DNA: TGTGCCAGCGACAGGGGGGCTCTCAATGAGCAGTTCTTC
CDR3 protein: CASDRGALNEQFF

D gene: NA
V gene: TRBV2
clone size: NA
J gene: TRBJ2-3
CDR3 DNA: TGTGCCAGCAGTGAACCTTGGACTATTACAGATACGCAGTATTTT
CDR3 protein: CASSEPWTITDTQYF

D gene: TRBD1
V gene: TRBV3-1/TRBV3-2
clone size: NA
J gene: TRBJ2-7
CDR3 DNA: TGTGCCAGCAGCTCCCGGGACAGGGGCGACTACGAGCAGTACTTC
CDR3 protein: CASSSRDRGDYEQYF

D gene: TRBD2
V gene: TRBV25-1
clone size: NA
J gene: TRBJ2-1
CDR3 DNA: TGTGCCAGCGGACTAGCGGGATACAATGAGCAGTTCTTC
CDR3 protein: CASGLAGYNEQFF

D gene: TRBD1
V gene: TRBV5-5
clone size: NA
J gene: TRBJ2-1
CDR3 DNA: TGTGCCAGCAGCCTCCGACAGGGCGTCTACAATGAGCAGTTCTTC
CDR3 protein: CASSLRQGVYNEQFF

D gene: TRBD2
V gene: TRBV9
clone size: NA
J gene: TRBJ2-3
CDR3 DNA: TGTGCCAGCAGCTCCTCCGGGACTAGCGGTAGAGATACGCAGTATTTT
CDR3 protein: CASSSSGTSGRDTQYF

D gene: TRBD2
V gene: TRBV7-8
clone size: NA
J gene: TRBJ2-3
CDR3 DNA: TGTGCCAGCAGCTTAGCACCGTGGTTAGCGGGGAGGGTGGTCAATACGCAGTATTTT
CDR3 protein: CASSLAPWLAGRVVNTQYF

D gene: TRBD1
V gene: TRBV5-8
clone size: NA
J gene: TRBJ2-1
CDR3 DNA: TGTGCCAGCAGCTTCCCTCCGGGACAGGGAAACAATGAGCAGTTCTTC
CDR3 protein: CASSFPPGQGNNEQFF

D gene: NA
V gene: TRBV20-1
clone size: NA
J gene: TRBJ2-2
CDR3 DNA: TGCAGTGCTAGTATTGATCGCGGAACCGGGGAGCTGTTTTTT
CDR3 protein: CSASIDRGTGELFF

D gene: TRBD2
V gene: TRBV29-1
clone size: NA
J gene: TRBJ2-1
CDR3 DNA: TGCAGCGTTGGGGGAGTAGCGGGGGCCCATACGCGATACAATGAGCAGTTCTTC
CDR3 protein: CSVGGVAGAHTRYNEQFF

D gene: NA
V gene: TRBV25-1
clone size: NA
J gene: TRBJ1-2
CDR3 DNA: TGTGCCAGCAGTGACAGGGTCTGGGGAGGCTACACCTTC
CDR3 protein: CASSDRVWGGYTF

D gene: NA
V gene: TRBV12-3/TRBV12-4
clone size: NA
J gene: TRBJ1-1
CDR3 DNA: TGTGCCAGCAGTTTGGCAGGTTACCCTGAAGCTTTCTTT
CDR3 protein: CASSLAGYPEAFF

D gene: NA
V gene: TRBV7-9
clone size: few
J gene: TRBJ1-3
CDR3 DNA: TGTGCCAGCAGCTTCGGTGGCTCTGGAAACACCATATATTTT
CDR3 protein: CASSFGGSGNTIYF

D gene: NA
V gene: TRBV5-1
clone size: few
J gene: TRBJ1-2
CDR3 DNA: TGCGCCAGCAGCAAATCGGGGTTATCGGACTATGGCTACACCTTC
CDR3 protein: CASSKSGLSDYGYTF

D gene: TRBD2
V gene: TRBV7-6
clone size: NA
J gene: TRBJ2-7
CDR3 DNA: TGTGCCAGCAGCCCTGTAGCGGGGGCCTACGAGCAGTACTTC
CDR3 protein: CASSPVAGAYEQYF

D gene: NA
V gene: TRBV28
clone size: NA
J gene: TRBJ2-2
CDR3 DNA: TGTGCCACCAGATCCGACTTAAGGAGCACCGGGGAGCTGTTTTTT
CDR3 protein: CATRSDLRSTGELFF

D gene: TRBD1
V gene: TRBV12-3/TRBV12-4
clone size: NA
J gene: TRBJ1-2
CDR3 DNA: TGTGCCAGCAGTTTAGCCTCAGGGGGTGGCTACACCTTC
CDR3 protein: CASSLASGGGYTF

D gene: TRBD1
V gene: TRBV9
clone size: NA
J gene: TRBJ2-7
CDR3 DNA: TGTGCCAGCAGCCCGCTGAAGGGGGCAGGGGAGCAGTACTTC
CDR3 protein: CASSPLKGAGEQYF

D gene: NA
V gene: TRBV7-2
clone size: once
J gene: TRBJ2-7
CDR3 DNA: TGTGCCAGCAGCTCCGTTTGGAGCTCCTACGAGCAGTACTTC
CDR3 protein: CASSSVWSSYEQYF

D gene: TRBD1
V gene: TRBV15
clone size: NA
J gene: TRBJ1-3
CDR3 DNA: TGTGCCACCAGCGGTAACAGGGGTGTGAGGGGAAACACCATATATTTT
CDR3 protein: CATSGNRGVRGNTIYF

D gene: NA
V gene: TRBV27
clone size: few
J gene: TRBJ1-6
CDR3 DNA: TGTGCCAGCACCCGAGCGGGGGGGCCATCACCCCTCCACTTT
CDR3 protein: CASTRAGGPSPLHF

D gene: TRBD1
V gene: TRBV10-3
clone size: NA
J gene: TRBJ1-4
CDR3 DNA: TGTGCCATCAGTGGGGACAGTACTAATGAAAAACTGTTTTTT
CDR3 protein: CAISGDSTNEKLFF